The text below deals with one T cell receptor beta chain. The CDR3 length is 14 residues. From germline, CDR1 is MGHDK and CDR2 SYGVNS. Losses at the gene ends were 4 bases for V and 2 bases for J; bases not matched to a gene: 4. The repertoire was sequenced with immunoSEQ multiplex PCR; TCRdb's copy has only in-frame clones and lacks some. The sample holds a few hundred thousand clones, about nine tenths seen once. The entry originates in a study of blood T cell repertoires in COVID-19. Material: peripheral blood. This sequence originates from a person under 35 with COVID-19, enrolled during active disease. The chain has TRBV25-1 and TRBJ2-5, with 7 bases matching TRBD2. The CDR3 nucleotides are TGTGCCAGCAGTGTTTTGCGGGGGCAAGAGACCCAGTACTTC. This encodes CASSVLRGQETQYF.